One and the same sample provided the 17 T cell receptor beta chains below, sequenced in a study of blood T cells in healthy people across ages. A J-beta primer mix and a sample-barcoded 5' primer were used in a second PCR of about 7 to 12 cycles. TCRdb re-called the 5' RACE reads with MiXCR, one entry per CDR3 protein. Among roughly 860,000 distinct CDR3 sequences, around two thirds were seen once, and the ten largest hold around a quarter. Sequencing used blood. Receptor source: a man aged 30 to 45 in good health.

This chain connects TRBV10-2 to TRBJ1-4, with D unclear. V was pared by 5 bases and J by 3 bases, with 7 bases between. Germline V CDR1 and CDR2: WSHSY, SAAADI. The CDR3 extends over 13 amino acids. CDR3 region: CASSRSSNEKLFF. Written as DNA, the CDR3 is TGCGCCAGCAGTCGATCCTCTAATGAAAAACTGTTTTTT.

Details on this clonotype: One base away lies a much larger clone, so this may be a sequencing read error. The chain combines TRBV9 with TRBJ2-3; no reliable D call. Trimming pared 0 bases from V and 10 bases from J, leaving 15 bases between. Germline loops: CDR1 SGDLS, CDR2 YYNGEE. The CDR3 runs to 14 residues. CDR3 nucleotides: TGTGCCAGCAGCGTAGACGGCCAGATGGATGCGCAGTATTTT. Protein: CASSVDGQMDAQYF.

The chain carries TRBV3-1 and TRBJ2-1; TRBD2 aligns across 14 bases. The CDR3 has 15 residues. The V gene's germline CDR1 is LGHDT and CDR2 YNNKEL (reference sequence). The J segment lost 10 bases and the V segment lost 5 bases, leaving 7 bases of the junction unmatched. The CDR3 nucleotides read TGTGCCAGCAGCTTCAAGGGACTAGCGGGGGCGGAGCAGTTCTTC. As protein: CASSFKGLAGAEQFF.

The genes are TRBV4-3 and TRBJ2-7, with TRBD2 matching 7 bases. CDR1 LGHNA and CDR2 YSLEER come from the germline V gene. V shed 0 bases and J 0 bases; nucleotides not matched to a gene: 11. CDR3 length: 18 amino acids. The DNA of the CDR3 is TGCGCCAGCAGCCAAGAGGTTGGTGGGGGGGGTAGCTCCTACGAGCAGTACTTC. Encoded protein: CASSQEVGGGGSSYEQYF.

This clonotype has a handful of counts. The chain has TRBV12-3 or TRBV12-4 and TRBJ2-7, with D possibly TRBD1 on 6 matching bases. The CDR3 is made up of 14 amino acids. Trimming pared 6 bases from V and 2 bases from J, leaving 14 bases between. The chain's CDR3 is CASSPRDTAYEQYF. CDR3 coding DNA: TGTGCCAGCAGCCCCAGGGACACGGCCTACGAGCAGTACTTC.

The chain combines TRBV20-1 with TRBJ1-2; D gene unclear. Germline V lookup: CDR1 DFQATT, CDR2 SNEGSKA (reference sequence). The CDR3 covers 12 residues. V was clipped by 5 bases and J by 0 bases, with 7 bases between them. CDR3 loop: CSAYRANYGYTF. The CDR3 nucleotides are TGCAGTGCTTATAGGGCTAACTATGGCTACACCTTC.

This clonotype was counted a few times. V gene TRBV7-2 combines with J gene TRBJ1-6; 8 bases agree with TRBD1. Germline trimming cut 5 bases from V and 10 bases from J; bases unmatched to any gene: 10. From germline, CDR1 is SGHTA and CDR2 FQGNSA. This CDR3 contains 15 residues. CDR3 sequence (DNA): TGTGCCAGCAGCCCAGGGGGCAGGAGCGAATCACCCCTCCACTTT. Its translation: CASSPGGRSESPLHF.

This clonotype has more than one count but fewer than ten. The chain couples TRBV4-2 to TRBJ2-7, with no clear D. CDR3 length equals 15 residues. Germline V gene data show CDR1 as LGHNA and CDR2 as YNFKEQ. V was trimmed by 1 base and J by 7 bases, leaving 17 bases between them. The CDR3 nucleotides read TGTGCCAGCAGCCAAGCCGCCCGGACGACGAGGGAGCAGTACTTC. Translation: CASSQAARTTREQYF.

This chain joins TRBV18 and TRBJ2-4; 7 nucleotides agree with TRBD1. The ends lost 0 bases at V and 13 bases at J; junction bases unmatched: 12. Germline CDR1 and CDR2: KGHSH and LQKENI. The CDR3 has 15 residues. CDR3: CASSPPSRGRGEQYF. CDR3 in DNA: TGTGCCAGCTCACCACCGTCCAGGGGGAGAGGAGAGCAGTACTTC.

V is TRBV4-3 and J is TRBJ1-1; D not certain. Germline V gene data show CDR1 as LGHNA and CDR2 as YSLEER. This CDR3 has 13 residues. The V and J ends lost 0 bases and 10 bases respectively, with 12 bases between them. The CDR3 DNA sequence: TGCGCCAGCAGCCAAGATCGTACCCGCCCAGCTTTCTTT. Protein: CASSQDRTRPAFF.

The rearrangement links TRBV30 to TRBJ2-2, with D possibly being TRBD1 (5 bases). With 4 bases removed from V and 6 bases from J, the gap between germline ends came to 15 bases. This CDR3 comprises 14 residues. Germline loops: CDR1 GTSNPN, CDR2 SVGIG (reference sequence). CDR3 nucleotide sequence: TGTGCCTGGAAGCGTGGGGCGGCGGCCGGGGAGCTGTTTTTT. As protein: CAWKRGAAAGELFF.

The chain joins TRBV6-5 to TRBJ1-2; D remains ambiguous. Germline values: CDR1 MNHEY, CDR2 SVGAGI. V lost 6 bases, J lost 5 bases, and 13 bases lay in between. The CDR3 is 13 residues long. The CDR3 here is CASSPSELYGYTF. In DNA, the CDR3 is TGTGCCAGCAGCCCGTCGGAGCTATATGGCTACACCTTC.

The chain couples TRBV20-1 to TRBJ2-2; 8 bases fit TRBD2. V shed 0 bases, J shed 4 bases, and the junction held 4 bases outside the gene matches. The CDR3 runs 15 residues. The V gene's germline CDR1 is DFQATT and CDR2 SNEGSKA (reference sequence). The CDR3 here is CSARDFGGVTGELFF. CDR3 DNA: TGCAGTGCTAGAGATTTCGGGGGGGTCACCGGGGAGCTGTTTTTT.

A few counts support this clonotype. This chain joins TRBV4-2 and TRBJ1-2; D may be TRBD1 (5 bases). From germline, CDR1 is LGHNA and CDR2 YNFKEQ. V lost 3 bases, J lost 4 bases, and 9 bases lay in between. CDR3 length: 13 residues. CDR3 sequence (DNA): TGTGCCAGCAGCCAGGGGGTTACCTATGGCTACACCTTC. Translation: CASSQGVTYGYTF.

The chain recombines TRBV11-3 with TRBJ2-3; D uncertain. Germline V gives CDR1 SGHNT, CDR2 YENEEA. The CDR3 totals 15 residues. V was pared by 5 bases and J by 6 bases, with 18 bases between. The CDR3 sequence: CASSEDGLRMDTQYF. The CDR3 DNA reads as TGTGCCAGCAGCGAGGACGGTCTTCGCATGGATACGCAGTATTTT.

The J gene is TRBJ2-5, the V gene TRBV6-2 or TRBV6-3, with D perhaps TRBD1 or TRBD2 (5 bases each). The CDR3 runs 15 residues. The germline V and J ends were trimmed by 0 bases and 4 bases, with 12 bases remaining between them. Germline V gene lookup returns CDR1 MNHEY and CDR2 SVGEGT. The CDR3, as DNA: TGTGCCAGCAGTTACTCGATTGGGACCGGAGAGACCCAGTACTTC. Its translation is CASSYSIGTGETQYF.

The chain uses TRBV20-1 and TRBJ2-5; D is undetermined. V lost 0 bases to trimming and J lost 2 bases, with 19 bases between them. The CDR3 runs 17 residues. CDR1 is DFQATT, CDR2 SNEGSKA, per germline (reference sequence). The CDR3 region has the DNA TGCAGTGCTAGAGATTCCCCCTCTGATTTTTGGCAAGAGACCCAGTACTTC. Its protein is CSARDSPSDFWQETQYF.